This T cell receptor beta chain emerged from a study of identical twins. Study-level findings and limits: Cord blood beta clonotypes present at high abundance carried fewer insertions; no such pattern appeared in memory repertoires.

Notes on this clonotype: Its antigen is as yet unknown.

TCRdb called the 5' RACE reads again in MiXCR, with one record for every CDR3 protein. The data contain under 450,000 distinct CDR3 sequences, about 18% of them seen just once; the ten biggest clones take up approximately 12%. The sample was naive T cells sorted from blood. This receptor was identified in a man aged 50 to 60 in good health.

The CDR3 nucleotides are TGTGCCAGCAGTTACCGCGGTCCTGCCAATGAGCAGTTCTTC. This sequence encodes CASSYRGPANEQFF. The chain carries TRBV6-5 and TRBJ2-1, with no clear D. The CDR3 is made up of 14 amino acids. The V end was cut by 2 bases, the J end by 6 bases, with 11 bases between. From germline, CDR1 is MNHEY and CDR2 SVGAGI.